The present T cell receptor (beta chain) was sequenced within a study of cytomegalovirus exposure and HLA in healthy donors. General study findings and limits: The study flagged 150 to 200 TCR beta chains as cytomegalovirus-associated.

The study ran its PCR with 60 Vbeta and 13 Jbeta primers. Produced via immunoSEQ multiplex PCR; TCRdb's table is partial and in-frame only. The sample's table shows fewer than 150,000 clones. CDR1 and CDR2 (germline): SSHAT, FNYEAQ (reference sequence). Trimming took off 5 bases at V and 7 bases at J, with 20 bases between the two ends. CDR3 length equals 16 residues. On this clone: No antigen is known for it.

The chain combines TRBV7-7 with TRBJ2-2; the D gene is possibly TRBD2 (7 bases). Sequencing was done on a sample of PBMCs. The clonotype was recovered from a man aged 40-49 years in good health and CMV-seronegative. The CDR3 region has the DNA TGTGCCAGCAGCCCTATGGGGGGGGGCAAGGACGGGGAGCTGTTTTTT. Translation gives CASSPMGGGKDGELFF.